This T cell receptor (beta chain) derives from a study of OX40 agonist ivuxolimab in advanced cancers. The protocol was immunoSEQ multiplex PCR, while the TCRdb copy is restricted to in-frame clones and leaves out a portion. The sample lists about 50,000 clones, about nine tenths occurring once. Study-wide results and limits: Dosing at 0.1 to 3.0 mg/kg was accompanied by clonal expansion of CD4+ and CD8+ blood T cells by week 6. Patients who responded partially at 0.1-3.0 mg/kg showed clonal expansion ranking among the lowest. Also present in some nonresponders was a low level of normalized T-cell clonal expansion. Specificity for antigen went undetermined in the expanded peripheral T cells.

To note about this clone: The antigen is unknown.

The sequences come from CD4+ or CD8+ T cells sorted from blood, collected in a trial of the OX40 agonist ivuxolimab. The receptor was isolated from an adult with an advanced solid tumor such as melanoma, head and neck, liver or kidney cancer.

CDR3 region: CASSLVADLNYGYTF. DNA of the CDR3: TGTGCCAGCAGCCTCGTGGCAGACCTTAACTATGGCTACACCTTC. The V call is TRBV7-2, the J call TRBJ1-2, with unresolved D. The germline V gene encodes CDR1 SGHTA and CDR2 FQGNSA. The CDR3 runs 15 residues. V was trimmed by 5 bases and J by 1 base, leaving 14 bases between them.